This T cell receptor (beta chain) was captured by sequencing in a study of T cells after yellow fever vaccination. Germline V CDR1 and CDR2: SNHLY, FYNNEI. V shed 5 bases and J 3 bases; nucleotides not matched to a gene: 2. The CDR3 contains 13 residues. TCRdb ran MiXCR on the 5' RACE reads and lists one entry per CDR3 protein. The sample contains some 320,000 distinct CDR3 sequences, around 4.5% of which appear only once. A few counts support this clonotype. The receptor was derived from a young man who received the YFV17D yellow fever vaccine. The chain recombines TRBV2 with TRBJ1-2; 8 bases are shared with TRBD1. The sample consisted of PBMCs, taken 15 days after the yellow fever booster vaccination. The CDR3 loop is CASSSDRDYGYTF. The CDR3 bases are TGTGCCAGCAGTTCGGACAGGGACTATGGCTACACCTTC.